Sequencing of this TCR beta chain was carried out in a study of blood T cell repertoires in COVID-19. Assay: immunoSEQ multiplex PCR; the TCRdb copy retains only in-frame clones and omits some. Of around 70,000 clones in the sample, 80% to 90% were seen once. The CDR3 spans 14 residues. V was pared by 5 bases and J by 6 bases, with 8 bases of the junction left unmatched. CDR1 is SGHAT, CDR2 FQNNGV, per germline. This TCR derives from a woman of 80 years or more with active or convalescent COVID-19. The chain recombines TRBV11-2 with TRBJ2-7, with 9 nucleotides matching TRBD2. Sample: peripheral blood. CDR3 DNA sequence: TGTGCCAGCAGCCCATTAGCGGGAGCGGGCGAGCAGTACTTC. The encoded protein is CASSPLAGAGEQYF.